Below are 10 T cell receptor beta chains sequenced from a single sample in a study of T cells in women clearing cervical HPV infection. Clones were sequenced by immunoSEQ multiplex PCR, and TCRdb holds only the in-frame ones, with some missing. This sample's table has roughly 22,000 clones. The sample was blood buffy coat. These receptors were taken from a woman between 18 and 70 years old with a cervical HPV16 infection that either progressed to CIN3+ or cleared (not recorded which).

CDR3 sequence: CATQRPSTGANYGYTF. The covered CDR3 bases are TGTGCCACCCAGAGACCTTCAACAGGGGCGAACTATGGC. The V and J genes are TRBV28 and TRBJ1-2; 7 positions match TRBD1. The read stops 3 residues short of the end of the CDR3; the missing end is completed from the germline J gene. This CDR3 region has 16 residues. The junction had 16 bases not matched to a gene; V was cut back by 10 bases and J by 2 bases. Germline V gene data show CDR1 as MDHEN and CDR2 as SYDVKM.

As regards this clone: The read finishes 3 residues shy of the CDR3 end, and the germline J gene is used to complete it. The chain links TRBV30 to TRBJ1-5; 7 bases fit TRBD1. V lost 2 bases to trimming and J lost 4 bases; unmatched junction nucleotides: 8. The germline CDR1 and CDR2 sequences are GTSNPN and SVGIG (reference sequence). The CDR3 totals 15 residues. The part of the CDR3 DNA that was read is TGTGCCTGGAGTCCTGGACAGGCCTATAATCAGCCC. Translated, it gives CAWSPGQAYNQP. The CDR3 in full is CAWSPGQAYNQPQHF.

Partial CDR3 DNA: TGCAGTGCTACACGACAGCTTAATCAGCCC. This gives the protein CSATRQLNQP. In full, the CDR3 is CSATRQLNQPQHF. V gene TRBV20-1 combines with J gene TRBJ1-5, with D possibly TRBD1 on 5 matching bases. Read sequence stops 3 residues before the CDR3 end, and the germline J gene provides the missing end. Germline V gene data show CDR1 as DFQATT and CDR2 as SNEGSKA (reference sequence). Trimming removed 4 bases from V and 4 bases from J, with 11 bases in between. There are 13 residues in the CDR3.

In regard to this clone: The read terminates 3 residues ahead of where the CDR3 ends, so the germline J gene completes it. The chain uses TRBV14 and TRBJ1-1; 8 nucleotides line up with TRBD1. Trimming removed 4 bases from V and 0 bases from J; junction bases left unmatched: 7. In germline, CDR1 is SGHDN, CDR2 FVKESK. The CDR3 sequence is 16 residues long. The part of the CDR3 DNA that was read is TGTGCCAGCAGCCCCTGGACAGGGACGTTGAACACTGAA. Translation gives CASSPWTGTLNTE. The full-length CDR3 reads as CASSPWTGTLNTEAFF.

About this clone itself: Sequencing ends 3 residues short of the CDR3 end; the germline J gene provides the rest. This chain connects TRBV11-2 to TRBJ2-1, with a possible D match to TRBD2 (6 bases). The CDR3 runs 14 residues. Germline V gene lookup returns CDR1 SGHAT and CDR2 FQNNGV. Trimming pared 3 bases from V and 7 bases from J, leaving 13 bases between. This chain's CDR3 is CASSFPGTRNEQFF. Incomplete CDR3 DNA: TGTGCCAGCAGCTTTCCCGGGACTCGTAATGAG.

Points on this clone: The read ends 3 residues shy of where the CDR3 ends; the end is completed using the germline J gene. The chain is built from TRBV10-3 and TRBJ2-2; 7 nucleotides agree with TRBD1. The germline V gene encodes CDR1 ENHRY and CDR2 SYGVKD. There are 14 residues in the CDR3. V was clipped by 2 bases and J by 6 bases; unmatched bases: 3. The sequenced part of the CDR3 DNA is TGTGCCATCAGTGAGGACAGGGACGCCGGGGAG. It codes for CAISEDRDAGE. The CDR3 in full is CAISEDRDAGELFF.

About this clone: Coverage ceases 3 residues before the CDR3 finishes, and the germline J gene fills in the end. V is TRBV7-6 and J is TRBJ2-1; the D is unclear. The CDR3 length is 13 residues. The V gene lost 5 bases and the J gene lost 7 bases, with 12 bases spanning the gap. The V gene's germline CDR1 is SGHVS and CDR2 FNYEAQ. CDR3 sequence reads: CASSPGRWNEQFF. The CDR3 bases that were read are TGTGCCAGCAGCCCGGGTCGGTGGAATGAG.

Concerning this clone itself: The CDR3 is cut off 3 residues early in the read; its end comes from the germline J gene. This chain links TRBV5-1 with TRBJ2-3, with TRBD2 as a possible D gene (5 bases). The V and J ends lost 4 bases and 0 bases respectively, with 24 bases between them. The CDR3 is made up of 19 amino acids. CDR1 and CDR2 from the germline V gene are SGHRS and YFSETQ. The sequenced part of the CDR3 DNA is TGCGCCAGCAGCAACTCGATGTCTTATGGCGGGTTTAGCACAGATACG. This gives the protein CASSNSMSYGGFSTDT. The whole CDR3 region reads CASSNSMSYGGFSTDTQYF.

To note about this clone: The DNA ends 3 residues before the CDR3 does, and the rest of the CDR3 is filled in from the germline J gene. The rearrangement links TRBV6-2 or TRBV6-3 to TRBJ2-2; 7 positions agree with TRBD1. CDR1 and CDR2 from the germline V gene are MNHEY and SVGEGT. Trimming took 7 bases from V and 3 from J; bases not matched to a gene: 8. The CDR3 has 15 residues. CDR3 sequence reads: CASIFRDSYTGELFF. Incomplete CDR3 DNA: TGTGCCAGCATTTTTCGGGACAGCTACACCGGGGAG.

Notes on this clone: The read terminates 3 residues ahead of where the CDR3 ends, so the germline J gene completes it. V and J are TRBV6-1 and TRBJ2-1, with D tentatively TRBD1 (6 bases). Per the germline V gene, CDR1 is MNHNS and CDR2 is SASEGT. This CDR3 contains 17 residues. V was trimmed by 1 base and J by 3 bases, leaving 16 bases between them. Incomplete CDR3 DNA: TGTGCCAGCAGTGAAGACGGAGGCAGGGGCTTCTACAATGAG. Protein product: CASSEDGGRGFYNE. The whole CDR3 protein is CASSEDGGRGFYNEQFF.